Listed here are 11 T cell receptor beta chains from one sample, sequenced in a study of blood T cell repertoires in COVID-19. TCRdb's copy holds only in-frame clones and misses some; the assay was immunoSEQ multiplex PCR. The profile shows about 15,000 clones, approximately 83% of them singletons. Sequencing was done on a sample of peripheral blood. These receptors all come from a human donor in a cohort sampled during active COVID-19.

This clone was picked up a small number of times. This chain's CDR3 is CASSLYRAYSNQPQHF. CDR3 sequence (DNA): TGTGCCAGCAGCTTGTACAGGGCCTATAGCAATCAGCCCCAGCATTTT. The chain joins TRBV5-8 to TRBJ1-5; possible D gene TRBD1, 6 bases. The germline V and J ends were trimmed by 1 base and 0 bases, with 11 bases remaining between them. The CDR3 loop spans 16 amino acids. The germline gives CDR1 SGHTS, CDR2 YDEGEE.

This chain links TRBV10-2 with TRBJ2-1, with D tentatively TRBD2 (6 bases). In germline, CDR1 is WSHSY, CDR2 SAAADI. V gave up 10 bases and J gave up 6 bases, with 19 bases separating them. The CDR3 is 14 amino acids. The CDR3 is CATLEPGLINEQFF. The DNA of the CDR3 is TGCGCCACCCTCGAACCGGGACTTATCAATGAGCAGTTCTTC.

The chain carries TRBV2 and TRBJ2-2; 8 bases agree with TRBD2. The CDR3 runs 17 residues. Germline V gene sequence: CDR1 SNHLY, CDR2 FYNNEI. With 3 bases clipped from V and 5 bases from J, the junction kept 11 bases outside the gene matches. The CDR3 nucleotides are TGTGCCAGCAGTGAGATTGGAGCGGGAGTGTCTACCGGGGAGCTGTTTTTT. This gives the protein CASSEIGAGVSTGELFF.

V gene TRBV15 combines with J gene TRBJ2-1, with 8 bases fitting TRBD2. The V gene's germline CDR1 is LNHNV and CDR2 YYDKDF (reference sequence). V lost 2 bases, J lost 0 bases, and 3 bases stayed unmatched. This CDR3 spans 16 amino acids. The CDR3 is CATSRQRGSSYNEQFF. The CDR3 DNA is TGTGCCACCAGCAGACAGCGGGGGAGCTCCTACAATGAGCAGTTCTTC.

The table lists this clone with a few counts. The V gene is TRBV29-1, the J gene TRBJ1-2; 8 bases agree with TRBD1. J gave up 4 bases and V 6 bases, and 7 bases lay outside the gene matches. Germline lookup yields CDR1 SQVTM and CDR2 ANQGSEA. The CDR3 covers 13 residues. CDR3 residues: CSVPGQAAYGYTF. As DNA, the CDR3 is TGCAGCGTGCCGGGACAGGCGGCCTATGGCTACACCTTC.

The chain links TRBV12-3 or TRBV12-4 to TRBJ1-1; D is undetermined. With 6 bases removed from V and 3 bases from J, the gap between germline ends came to 8 bases. The CDR3 sequence is 12 residues long. The CDR3 here is CASRTPYTEAFF. The DNA for the CDR3 is TGTGCCAGCAGGACACCGTACACTGAAGCTTTCTTT.

This chain links TRBV19 with TRBJ2-4; the D gene is possibly TRBD2 (5 bases). The germline V gene has CDR1 LNHDA and CDR2 SQIVND (reference sequence). This CDR3 is built from 13 residues. V was clipped by 5 bases and J by 8 bases, with 13 bases between them. Written as DNA, the CDR3 is TGTGCCAGTAGTCCCGCAGTGAGGGACATTCAGTACTTC. Protein product: CASSPAVRDIQYF.

The J gene is TRBJ2-5, the V gene TRBV7-9; 7 bases fit TRBD1. In germline, CDR1 is SEHNR, CDR2 FQNEAQ (reference sequence). The CDR3 loop spans 14 amino acids. With 8 bases clipped from V and 2 bases from J, the junction kept 8 bases outside the gene matches. Here the CDR3 reads CASGDRAVQETQYF. The CDR3 DNA reads as TGTGCCAGCGGAGACAGGGCGGTTCAAGAGACCCAGTACTTC.

The V call is TRBV19, the J call TRBJ2-5, with 8 nucleotides matching TRBD1. V gave up 8 bases and J gave up 9 bases; unmatched junction bases: 11. Germline V gene sequence: CDR1 LNHDA, CDR2 SQIVND (reference sequence). The CDR3 is made up of 13 amino acids. The DNA for the CDR3 is TGTGCCAGTGGAACGACAGGGGCAGTTTCCCAGTACTTC. Translated, it gives CASGTTGAVSQYF.

The V gene is TRBV6-6, the J gene TRBJ1-1; 9 bases match TRBD1. The V gene end was trimmed by 3 bases and the J gene end by 4 bases; junction bases not matched to a gene: 6. The V gene's germline CDR1 is MNHNY and CDR2 SVGAGI (reference sequence). This CDR3 region has 15 residues. The CDR3 bases are TGTGCCAGCAGTTATTCGACAGGGGGTGTCACTGAAGCTTTCTTT. This encodes CASSYSTGGVTEAFF.

The gene calls are TRBV6-2 or TRBV6-3 and TRBJ2-3; 9 bases align to TRBD2. After removal of 2 bases from V and 0 bases from J, the junction contained 9 bases not matched to a gene. Germline loops: CDR1 MNHEY, CDR2 SVGEGT. The CDR3 sequence is 18 residues long. For the CDR3, the DNA is TGTGCCAGCAGTTACCCTGTTCGAGCGGGAGGCAGCACAGATACGCAGTATTTT. Encoded protein: CASSYPVRAGGSTDTQYF.